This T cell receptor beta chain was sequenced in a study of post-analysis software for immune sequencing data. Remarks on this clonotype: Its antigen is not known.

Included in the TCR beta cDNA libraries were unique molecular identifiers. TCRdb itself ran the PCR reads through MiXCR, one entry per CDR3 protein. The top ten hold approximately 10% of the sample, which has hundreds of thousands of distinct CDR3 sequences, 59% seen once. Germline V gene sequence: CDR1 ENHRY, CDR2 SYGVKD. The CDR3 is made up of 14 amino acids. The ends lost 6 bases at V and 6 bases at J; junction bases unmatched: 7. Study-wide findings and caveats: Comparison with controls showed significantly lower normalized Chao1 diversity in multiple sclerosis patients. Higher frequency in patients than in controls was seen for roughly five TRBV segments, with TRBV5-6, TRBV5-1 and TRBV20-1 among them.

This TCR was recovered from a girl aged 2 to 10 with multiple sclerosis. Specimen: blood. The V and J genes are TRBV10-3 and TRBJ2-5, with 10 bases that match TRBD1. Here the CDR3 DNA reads TGTGCCATCAGGGGGGACAGGGGAAGAAAGACCCAGTACTTC. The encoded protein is CAIRGDRGRKTQYF.